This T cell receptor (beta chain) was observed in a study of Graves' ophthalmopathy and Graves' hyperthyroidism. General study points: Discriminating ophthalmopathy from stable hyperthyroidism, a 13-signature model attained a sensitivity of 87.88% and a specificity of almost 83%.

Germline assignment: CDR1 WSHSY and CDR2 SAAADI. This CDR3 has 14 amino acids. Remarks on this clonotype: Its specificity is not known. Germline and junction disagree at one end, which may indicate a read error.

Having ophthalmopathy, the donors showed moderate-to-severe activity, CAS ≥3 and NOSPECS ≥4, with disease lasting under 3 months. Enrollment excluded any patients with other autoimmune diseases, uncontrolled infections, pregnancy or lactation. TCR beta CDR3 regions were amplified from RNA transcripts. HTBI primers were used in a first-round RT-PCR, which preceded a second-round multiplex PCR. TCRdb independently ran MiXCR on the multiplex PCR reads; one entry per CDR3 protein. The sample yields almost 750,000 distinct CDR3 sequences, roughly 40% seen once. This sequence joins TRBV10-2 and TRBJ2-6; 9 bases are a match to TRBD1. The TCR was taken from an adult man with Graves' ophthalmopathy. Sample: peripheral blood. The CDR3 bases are TGCGCCAGCAGTGATTGGGACAGGGTGAACACTGAAGCTTTC. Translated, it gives CASSDWDRVNTEAF.